This record covers a single T cell receptor beta chain. The data are from a study of control samples from healthy donors and cancer patients. Germline V lookup: CDR1 SGHDT, CDR2 YYEEEE. Trimming pared 4 bases from V and 2 bases from J, leaving 19 bases between. The CDR3 is made up of 16 amino acids. Produced via immunoSEQ multiplex PCR; TCRdb's table is partial and in-frame only. The sample lists about 89,000 clones, roughly nine tenths occurring once. Sample: blood. The receptor comes from a young man in good health. The rearrangement joins TRBV5-6 to TRBJ2-7; D may be TRBD1 (6 bases). CDR3 region: CASSGDIGTRTYEQYF. The CDR3 coding sequence is TGTGCCAGCAGCGGGGACATCGGGACAAGGACCTACGAGCAGTACTTC.